The 23 T cell receptor beta chains presented below share a single source sample, sequenced in a study of blood T cell repertoires in COVID-19. This table comes from immunoSEQ multiplex PCR, and its TCRdb copy is limited to in-frame clones, with some not included. The table includes under 400,000 clones, around 88% detected once. The sample comprised peripheral blood. The receptors shown here come from a woman aged 30 to 39 with COVID-19, enrolled during active disease.

This clone was observed a few times. The J gene is TRBJ2-1, the V gene TRBV9; 8 nucleotides line up with TRBD2. CDR1 is SGDLS, CDR2 YYNGEE, per germline. This CDR3 region has 15 residues. Losses at the gene ends were 2 bases for V and 2 bases for J; bases not matched to a gene: 3. The CDR3 loop reads CASSVLLAAYNEQFF. The CDR3 bases are TGTGCCAGCAGCGTCCTACTAGCGGCCTACAATGAGCAGTTCTTC.

The chain has TRBV2 and TRBJ2-7; possible D gene TRBD1, 6 bases. Trimming removed 6 bases from V and 3 bases from J, with 12 bases in between. The CDR3 runs to 13 residues. Germline CDR1 reads SNHLY; CDR2 reads FYNNEI. CDR3 in amino acids: CASRAGTNYEQYF. CDR3 in DNA: TGTGCCAGCAGAGCCGGGACAAACTACGAGCAGTACTTC.

Comment on this clone: Other DNA sequences in the sample encode the same CDR3. J is TRBJ1-2 and V is TRBV24-1; D remains unclear. The CDR3 is 13 amino acids. The V and J ends lost 3 bases and 8 bases respectively, with 12 bases between them. In germline, CDR1 is KGHDR, CDR2 SFDVKD. Here the CDR3 DNA reads TGTGCCACCAGTGATCCGGGGAGTGGCGGCTACACCTTC. Protein product: CATSDPGSGGYTF.

The chain combines TRBV14 with TRBJ1-2; D call uncertain. There are 12 residues in the CDR3. Germline CDR1 and CDR2: SGHDN and FVKESK. The V end lost 4 bases, the J end lost 4 bases, and 7 bases lay between the germline ends. In nucleotides, the CDR3 is TGTGCCAGCAGCCCCAATCCCTATGGCTACACCTTC. Encoded protein: CASSPNPYGYTF.

The V and J genes are TRBV7-8 and TRBJ1-5; D is unclear. Germline V CDR1 and CDR2: SGHVS, FQNEAQ. The ends were cut back, 2 bases at V and 3 bases at J, with 11 bases in the middle. The CDR3 extends over 15 amino acids. Written as DNA, the CDR3 is TGTGCCAGCAGCTTAAGGAGGGAACTCAATCAGCCCCAGCATTTT. This sequence encodes CASSLRRELNQPQHF.

This rearrangement joins TRBV6-5 to TRBJ1-2; 10 nucleotides align to TRBD1. This CDR3 region has 14 residues. V dropped 6 bases and J dropped 3; count of bases not matched to a gene: 4. Per germline, CDR1 MNHEY and CDR2 SVGAGI. The CDR3 region is CASSWGQGYYGYTF. Written as DNA, the CDR3 is TGTGCCAGCAGCTGGGGACAGGGGTACTATGGCTACACCTTC.

This chain links TRBV5-6 with TRBJ2-3, with D perhaps TRBD2 (5 bases). CDR1 SGHDT and CDR2 YYEEEE come from the germline V gene. V lost 0 bases to trimming and J lost 0 bases, with 11 bases between them. The CDR3 covers 16 residues. This CDR3 is CASSLGRGESTDTQYF. For the CDR3, the DNA is TGTGCCAGCAGCTTGGGACGGGGAGAAAGCACAGATACGCAGTATTTT. Based on the CDR3 plus reference TRBV5-6 and TRBJ2-3, the full variable domain is DAGVTQSPTHLIKTRGQQVTLRCSPKSGHDTVSWYQQALGQGPQFIFQYYEEEERQRGNFPDRFSGHQFPNYSSELNVNALLLGDSALYLCASSLGRGESTDTQYFGPGTRLTVL.

The V and J genes are TRBV19 and TRBJ1-6; 8 positions match TRBD1. V was pared by 4 bases and J by 10 bases, with 9 bases of the junction left unmatched. The CDR3 has 15 residues. Germline CDR1 is LNHDA and CDR2 is SQIVND (reference sequence). CDR3 loop: CASSTSTGVGSPLHF. DNA of the CDR3: TGTGCCAGTAGTACCTCGACAGGGGTGGGATCACCCCTCCACTTT.

Worth noting for this clone: The conserved closing phenylalanine or tryptophan is absent in this CDR3, likely reflecting a read error. The limits of the CDR3 on the DNA are not certain, so only TCRdb's listed CDR3 is given. The CDR3 sequence is CASRGGVGRSV. The chain couples TRBV25-1 to TRBJ1-1. Germline V gives CDR1 MGHDK, CDR2 SYGVNS. Termini included, the CDR3 measures 11 amino acids.

This chain links TRBV9 with TRBJ1-4; unclear D gene. Germline V gene sequence: CDR1 SGDLS, CDR2 YYNGEE. V lost 3 bases and J 7 bases, leaving 7 bases between the germline ends. The CDR3 consists of 12 residues. In DNA form, the CDR3 reads TGTGCCAGCAGCGCTCCGGGTGAAAAACTGTTTTTT. Amino acids: CASSAPGEKLFF.

The CDR3 is CATSRATGGSGNTIYF. The CDR3 region has the DNA TGTGCCACCAGCAGAGCAACAGGGGGCTCTGGAAACACCATATATTTT. J is TRBJ1-3 and V is TRBV15; 8 nucleotides match TRBD1. Germline V gene data show CDR1 as LNHNV and CDR2 as YYDKDF (reference sequence). Trimming at V came to 1 base and at J to 0 bases, leaving 2 bases not matched to a gene. The CDR3 extends over 16 amino acids.

This chain links TRBV2 with TRBJ1-1; no reliable D call. The ends were cut back, 7 bases at V and 5 bases at J, with 17 bases in the middle. Germline CDR1 is SNHLY and CDR2 is FYNNEI. The CDR3 loop spans 14 amino acids. The CDR3 loop is CASIQEDFRTEAFF. The CDR3 region has the DNA TGTGCCAGCATTCAAGAGGATTTTAGAACTGAAGCTTTCTTT.

This rearrangement joins TRBV23-1 to TRBJ1-2, with a tentative D call TRBD1 (5 bases). TRBV23-1 is placed among ORFs of uncertain function. V lost 4 bases and J 0 bases, leaving 24 bases between the germline ends. The CDR3 is 19 residues long. CDR3 in amino acids: CASSLSLSTSGGTNYGYTF. The CDR3 DNA reads TGCGCCAGCAGTCTATCTCTATCCACCTCCGGGGGGACTAACTATGGCTACACCTTC.

The V and J genes are TRBV11-2 and TRBJ1-1, with TRBD1 identical over 8 bases. The V segment lost 4 bases and the J segment 4 bases; nucleotides outside the gene matches: 8. The CDR3 runs to 15 residues. CDR1 and CDR2 from the germline V gene are SGHAT and FQNNGV. This chain's CDR3 is CASSSLPGGPTEAFF. The CDR3 DNA reads TGTGCCAGCAGCTCCCTTCCAGGGGGCCCCACTGAAGCTTTCTTT.

The chain links TRBV5-8 to TRBJ2-5; 7 positions match TRBD2. The ends lost 1 base at V and 5 bases at J; junction bases unmatched: 8. The CDR3 loop spans 15 amino acids. Germline values: CDR1 SGHTS, CDR2 YDEGEE. DNA of the CDR3: TGTGCCAGCAGCTTGAAACGGGGGGTCCCGGAGACCCAGTACTTC. Translation gives CASSLKRGVPETQYF.

This clone was recorded once. The V and J genes are TRBV19 and TRBJ1-6, with TRBD1 identical over 8 bases. Germline assignment: CDR1 LNHDA and CDR2 SQIVND (reference sequence). The CDR3 covers 14 residues. V shed 6 bases and J 11 bases; nucleotides not matched to a gene: 9. CDR3 sequence (DNA): TGTGCCAGTAGACACCGACAGGGGAGGACACCCCTCCACTTT. Residues: CASRHRQGRTPLHF.

This clone was seen a few times. The V call is TRBV6-5, the J call TRBJ1-3, with D unclear. The germline V and J ends were trimmed by 7 bases and 4 bases, with 14 bases remaining between them. There are 14 residues in the CDR3. CDR1 is MNHEY and CDR2 is SVGAGI in the germline V gene. The CDR3 protein is CASTLGGVGNTIYF. DNA for the CDR3: TGTGCCAGCACTTTGGGAGGAGTGGGAAACACCATATATTTT.

The J gene is TRBJ1-5, the V gene TRBV6-2 or TRBV6-3; possible D gene TRBD1, 5 bases. Germline V gene sequence: CDR1 MNHEY, CDR2 SVGEGT. CDR3 length: 14 residues. V was cut by 6 bases and J by 9 bases, with 18 bases left in between. As DNA, the CDR3 is TGTGCCAGCAGCCACGACCTTGACAGACTGCCCCAGCATTTT. Amino acids: CASSHDLDRLPQHF.

The chain is built from TRBV4-3 and TRBJ1-4, with 8 bases identical to TRBD1. CDR3 length: 16 amino acids. Germline V lookup: CDR1 LGHNA, CDR2 YSLEER. V lost 3 bases, J lost 0 bases, and 3 bases stayed unmatched. The CDR3 DNA follows: TGCGCCAGCAGCCAGGGGGACAGGACAACTAATGAAAAACTGTTTTTT. Translation gives CASSQGDRTTNEKLFF.

CDR3 sequence reads: CASSFRTSGGAFTDTQYF. In DNA form, the CDR3 reads TGTGCCAGCAGCTTCAGGACTAGCGGGGGGGCCTTTACAGATACGCAGTATTTT. J is TRBJ2-3 and V is TRBV11-3; 15 nucleotides align to TRBD2. V was clipped by 3 bases and J by 3 bases; unmatched bases: 7. The V gene's germline CDR1 is SGHNT and CDR2 YENEEA. The CDR3 contains 18 residues. Supplemented by reference TRBV11-3 and TRBJ2-3, the full variable domain reads EAGVVQSPRYKIIEKKQPVAFWCNPISGHNTLYWYLQNLGQGPELLIRYENEEAVDDSQLPKDRFSAERLKGVDSTLKIQPAELGDSAVYLCASSFRTSGGAFTDTQYFGPGTRLTVL.

The CDR3 sequence: CASSTLGQGGRTDTQYF. The CDR3 DNA reads TGTGCCAGCAGTACCCTGGGACAGGGAGGAAGGACAGATACGCAGTATTTT. The rearrangement uses TRBV6-2 or TRBV6-3 and TRBJ2-3; 9 nucleotides match TRBD1. This CDR3 region has 17 residues. Germline assignment: CDR1 MNHEY and CDR2 SVGEGT. Losses at the gene ends were 5 bases for V and 3 bases for J; bases not matched to a gene: 12.

This chain connects TRBV14 to TRBJ1-1, with 9 bases matching TRBD1. This CDR3 comprises 16 residues. J was trimmed by 3 bases and V by 8 bases; bases with no gene match: 13. CDR1 is SGHDN, CDR2 FVKESK, per germline. In DNA, the CDR3 is TGTGCCAGCTCACGGGGGGACAGGGAAAAGGACACTGAAGCTTTCTTT. Protein product: CASSRGDREKDTEAFF.

This clone has a single count. The chain couples TRBV6-5 to TRBJ1-6, with D unresolved. Germline V gene lookup returns CDR1 MNHEY and CDR2 SVGAGI. The length of the CDR3 is 16 residues. V gave up 0 bases and J gave up 7 bases, with 13 bases separating them. CDR3 residues: CASSYSRQAGNSPLHF. The CDR3 DNA follows: TGTGCCAGCAGTTACTCTCGGCAGGCGGGCAATTCACCCCTCCACTTT.